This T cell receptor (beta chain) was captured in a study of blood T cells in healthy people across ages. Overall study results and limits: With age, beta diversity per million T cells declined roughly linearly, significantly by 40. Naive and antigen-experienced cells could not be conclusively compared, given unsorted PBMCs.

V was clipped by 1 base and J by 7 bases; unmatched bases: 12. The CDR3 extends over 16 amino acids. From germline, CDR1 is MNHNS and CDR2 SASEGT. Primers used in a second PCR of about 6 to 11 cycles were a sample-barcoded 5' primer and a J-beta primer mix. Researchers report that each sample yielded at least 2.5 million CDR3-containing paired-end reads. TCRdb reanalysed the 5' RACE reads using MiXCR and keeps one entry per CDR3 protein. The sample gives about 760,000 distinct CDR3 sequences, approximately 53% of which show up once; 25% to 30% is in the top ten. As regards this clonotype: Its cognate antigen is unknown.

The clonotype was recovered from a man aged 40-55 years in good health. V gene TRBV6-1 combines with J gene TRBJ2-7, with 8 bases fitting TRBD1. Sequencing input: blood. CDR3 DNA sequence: TGTGCCAGCAGTGAAGGCAGGGGGCTTGCCTACAATGAGCAGTACTTC. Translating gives CASSEGRGLAYNEQYF.